The source of this T cell receptor beta chain is a study of response to subunit inactivated influenza vaccine. Study conclusions and caveats: New T cells are recruited in small numbers by each seasonal influenza vaccination, according to the authors' suggestion.

Via MiXCR, TCRdb re-called the RT-PCR reads, giving one row per CDR3 protein. This sample yields 600,000 to 700,000 distinct CDR3 sequences, of which less than 15% are seen a single time; less than 8.5% belongs to the top ten. CDR1 and CDR2 from the germline V gene are SEHNR and FQNEAQ (reference sequence). The CDR3 has 16 residues. The V and J ends lost 5 bases and 7 bases, in that order; junction bases with no gene match: 13. This clonotype was counted a few times. Its antigen is still unknown. The rearrangement joins TRBV7-9 to TRBJ2-3; 9 nucleotides align to TRBD2. The sequencing here drew on PBMCs from blood, taken approximately 15 days before vaccination. This sequence was found in a man aged 50 to 60 who received an inactivated influenza vaccine. The CDR3 bases are TGTGCCAGCAGCCCAGCGGGCGGGGGGGCCGTGAATACGCAGTATTTT. Amino acid sequence: CASSPAGGGAVNTQYF.